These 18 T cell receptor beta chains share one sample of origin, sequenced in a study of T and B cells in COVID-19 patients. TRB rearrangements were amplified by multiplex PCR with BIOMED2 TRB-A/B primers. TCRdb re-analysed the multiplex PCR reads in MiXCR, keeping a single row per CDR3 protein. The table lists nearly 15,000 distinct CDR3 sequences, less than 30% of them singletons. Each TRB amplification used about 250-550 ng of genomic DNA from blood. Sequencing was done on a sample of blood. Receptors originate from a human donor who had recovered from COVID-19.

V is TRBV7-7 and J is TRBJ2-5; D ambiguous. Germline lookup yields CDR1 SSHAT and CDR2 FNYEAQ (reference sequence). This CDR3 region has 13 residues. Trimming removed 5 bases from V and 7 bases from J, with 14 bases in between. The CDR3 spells CASSRDDPGTQYF. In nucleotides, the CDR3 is TGTGCCAGCAGCCGAGATGACCCAGGGACCCAGTACTTC.

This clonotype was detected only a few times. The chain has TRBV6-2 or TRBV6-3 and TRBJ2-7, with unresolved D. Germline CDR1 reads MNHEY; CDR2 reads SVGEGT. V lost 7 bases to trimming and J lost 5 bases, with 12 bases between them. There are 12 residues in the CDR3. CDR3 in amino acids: CASTQTRNEQYF. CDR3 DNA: TGTGCCAGCACCCAAACCAGAAACGAGCAGTACTTC.

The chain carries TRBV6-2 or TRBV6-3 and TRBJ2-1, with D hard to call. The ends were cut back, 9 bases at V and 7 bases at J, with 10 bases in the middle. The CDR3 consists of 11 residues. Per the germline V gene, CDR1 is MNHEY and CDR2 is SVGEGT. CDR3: CASLWSNEQFF. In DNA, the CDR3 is TGTGCCAGTCTCTGGAGTAATGAGCAGTTCTTC.

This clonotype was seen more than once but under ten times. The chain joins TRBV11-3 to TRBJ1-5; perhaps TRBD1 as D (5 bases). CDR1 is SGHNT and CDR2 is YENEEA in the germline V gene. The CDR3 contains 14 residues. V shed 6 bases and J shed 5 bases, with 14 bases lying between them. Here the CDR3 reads CASSERGFHQPQHF. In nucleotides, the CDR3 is TGTGCCAGCAGTGAAAGGGGCTTCCATCAGCCCCAGCATTTT.

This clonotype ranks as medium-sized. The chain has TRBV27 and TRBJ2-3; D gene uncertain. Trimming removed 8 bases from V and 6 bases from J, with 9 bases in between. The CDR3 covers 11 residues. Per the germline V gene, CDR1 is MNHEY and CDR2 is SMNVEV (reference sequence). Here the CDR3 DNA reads TGTGCCAGCCGAGGTAGTGATACGCAGTATTTT. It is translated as CASRGSDTQYF.

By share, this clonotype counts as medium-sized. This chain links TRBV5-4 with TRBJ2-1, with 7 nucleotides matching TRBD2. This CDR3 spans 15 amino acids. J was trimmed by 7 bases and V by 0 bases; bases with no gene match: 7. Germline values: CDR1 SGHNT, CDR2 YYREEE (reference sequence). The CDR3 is CASSLGLAMRNEQFF. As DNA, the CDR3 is TGTGCCAGCAGCTTGGGACTAGCTATGAGGAATGAGCAGTTCTTC.

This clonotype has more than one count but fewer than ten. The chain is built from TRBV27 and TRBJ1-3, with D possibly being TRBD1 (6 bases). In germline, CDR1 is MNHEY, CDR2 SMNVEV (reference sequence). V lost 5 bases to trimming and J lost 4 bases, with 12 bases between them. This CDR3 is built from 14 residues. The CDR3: CASSPGTPGNTIYF. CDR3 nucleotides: TGTGCCAGCAGTCCCGGGACACCAGGAAACACCATATATTTT.

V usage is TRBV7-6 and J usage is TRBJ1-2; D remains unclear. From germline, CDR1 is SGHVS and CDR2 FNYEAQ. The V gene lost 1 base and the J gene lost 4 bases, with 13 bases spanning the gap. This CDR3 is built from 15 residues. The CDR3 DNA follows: TGTGCCAGCAGCTTAGGGGGAAGAGCTAGCTATGGCTACACCTTC. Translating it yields CASSLGGRASYGYTF.

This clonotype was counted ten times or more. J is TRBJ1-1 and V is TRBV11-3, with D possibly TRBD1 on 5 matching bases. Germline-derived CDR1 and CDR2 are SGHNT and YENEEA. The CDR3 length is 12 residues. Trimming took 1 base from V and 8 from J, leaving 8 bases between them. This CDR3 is CASSLARGEAFF. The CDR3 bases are TGTGCCAGCAGCTTAGCTCGGGGGGAAGCTTTCTTT.

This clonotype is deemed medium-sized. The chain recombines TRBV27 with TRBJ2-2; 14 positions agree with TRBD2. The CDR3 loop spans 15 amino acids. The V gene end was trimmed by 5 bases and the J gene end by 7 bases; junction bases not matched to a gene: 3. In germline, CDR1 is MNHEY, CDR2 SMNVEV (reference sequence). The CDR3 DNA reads TGTGCCAGCAGTCGCGGGACTAGCGGGGGCGGGGAGCTGTTTTTT. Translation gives CASSRGTSGGGELFF.

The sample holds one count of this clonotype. CDR3 DNA sequence: TGTGCCAGCAGCTCGCCGGTGGGGCTTGAGCAGTACTTC. Amino acids: CASSSPVGLEQYF. V usage is TRBV11-3 and J usage is TRBJ2-7; a weak D match, TRBD1 (5 bases). Germline V gives CDR1 SGHNT, CDR2 YENEEA. The V end lost 4 bases, the J end lost 7 bases, and 14 bases lay between the germline ends. There are 13 residues in the CDR3.

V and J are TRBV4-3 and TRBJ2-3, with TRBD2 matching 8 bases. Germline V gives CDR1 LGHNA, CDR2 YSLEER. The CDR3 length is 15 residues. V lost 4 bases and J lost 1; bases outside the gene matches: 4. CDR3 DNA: TGCGCCAGCAGCCCTTTAGCGGGACGCACAGATACGCAGTATTTT. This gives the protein CASSPLAGRTDTQYF.

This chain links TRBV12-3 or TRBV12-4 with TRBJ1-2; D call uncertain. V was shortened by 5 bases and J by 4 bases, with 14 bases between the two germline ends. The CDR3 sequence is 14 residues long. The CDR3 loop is CASSLRRFGYGYTF. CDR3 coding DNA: TGTGCCAGCAGTCTCAGGAGGTTCGGCTATGGCTACACCTTC.

CDR3 DNA sequence: TGCAGTGCTGCCATTAGCGGGAGATGGTCAGATACGCAGTATTTT. Encoded protein: CSAAISGRWSDTQYF. The chain joins TRBV20-1 to TRBJ2-3; 9 bases line up with TRBD2. Germline V gene sequence: CDR1 DFQATT, CDR2 SNEGSKA (reference sequence). Trimming cost V 5 bases and J 4 bases; bases outside gene matches: 10. CDR3 size: 15 residues.

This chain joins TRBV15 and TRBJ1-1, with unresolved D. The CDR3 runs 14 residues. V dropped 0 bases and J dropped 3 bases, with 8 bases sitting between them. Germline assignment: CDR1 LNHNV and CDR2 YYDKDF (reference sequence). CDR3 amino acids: CATSRDPGDTEAFF. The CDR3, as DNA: TGTGCCACCAGCAGAGATCCGGGTGACACTGAAGCTTTCTTT.

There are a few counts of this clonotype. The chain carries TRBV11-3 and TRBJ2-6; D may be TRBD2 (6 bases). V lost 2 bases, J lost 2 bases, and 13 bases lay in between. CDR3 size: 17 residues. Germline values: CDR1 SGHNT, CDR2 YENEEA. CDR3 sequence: CASSLRRDQAGANVLTF. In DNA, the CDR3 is TGTGCCAGCAGCTTAAGGAGGGATCAGGCTGGGGCCAACGTCCTGACTTTC.

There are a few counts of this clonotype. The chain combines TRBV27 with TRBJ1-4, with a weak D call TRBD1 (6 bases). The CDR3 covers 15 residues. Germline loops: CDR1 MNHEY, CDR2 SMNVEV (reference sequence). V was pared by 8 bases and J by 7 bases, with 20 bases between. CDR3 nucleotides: TGTGCCAGCGCAGGGGCCGGGGCTCGCCCTGAAAAACTGTTTTTT. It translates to CASAGAGARPEKLFF.

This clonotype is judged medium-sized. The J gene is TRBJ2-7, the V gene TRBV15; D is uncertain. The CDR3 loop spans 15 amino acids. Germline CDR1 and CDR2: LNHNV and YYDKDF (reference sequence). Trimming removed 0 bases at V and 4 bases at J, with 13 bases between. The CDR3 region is CATSRDRAAGYEQYF. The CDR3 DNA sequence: TGTGCCACCAGCAGAGATCGTGCGGCCGGATACGAGCAGTACTTC.